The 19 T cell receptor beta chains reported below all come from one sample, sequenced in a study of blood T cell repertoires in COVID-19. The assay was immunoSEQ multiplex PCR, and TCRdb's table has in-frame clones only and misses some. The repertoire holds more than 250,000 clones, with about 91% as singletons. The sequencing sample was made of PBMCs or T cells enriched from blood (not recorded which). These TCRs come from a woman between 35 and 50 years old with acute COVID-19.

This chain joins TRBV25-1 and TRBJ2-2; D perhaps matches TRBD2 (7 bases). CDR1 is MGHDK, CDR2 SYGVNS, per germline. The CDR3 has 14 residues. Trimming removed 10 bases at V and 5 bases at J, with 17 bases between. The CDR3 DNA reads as TGTGCCACCCAAAGGGGGGGCTTTACCGGGGAGCTGTTTTTT. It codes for CATQRGGFTGELFF.

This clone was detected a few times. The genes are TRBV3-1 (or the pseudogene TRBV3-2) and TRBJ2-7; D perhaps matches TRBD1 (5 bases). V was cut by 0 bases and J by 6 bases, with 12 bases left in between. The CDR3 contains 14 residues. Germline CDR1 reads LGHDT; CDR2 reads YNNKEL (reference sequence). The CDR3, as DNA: TGTGCCAGCAGCCAAGACACAGGCCCCGTCGAGCAGTACTTC. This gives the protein CASSQDTGPVEQYF.

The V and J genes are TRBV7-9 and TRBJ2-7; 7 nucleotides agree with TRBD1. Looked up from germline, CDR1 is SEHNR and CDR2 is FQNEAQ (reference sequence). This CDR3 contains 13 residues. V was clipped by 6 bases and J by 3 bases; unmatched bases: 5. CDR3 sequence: CASSYGQDYEQYF. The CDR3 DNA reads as TGTGCCAGCAGTTACGGACAGGACTACGAGCAGTACTTC.

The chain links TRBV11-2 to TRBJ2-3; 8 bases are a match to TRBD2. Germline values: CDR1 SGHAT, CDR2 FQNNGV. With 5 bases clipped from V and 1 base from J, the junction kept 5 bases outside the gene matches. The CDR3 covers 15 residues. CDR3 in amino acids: CASSPTSVGTDTQYF. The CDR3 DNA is TGTGCCAGCAGCCCGACTAGCGTAGGCACAGATACGCAGTATTTT. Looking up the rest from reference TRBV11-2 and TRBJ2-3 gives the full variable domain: EAGVAQSPRYKIIEKRQSVAFWCNPISGHATLYWYQQILGQGPKLLIQFQNNGVVDDSQLPKDRFSAERLKGVDSTLKIQPAKLEDSAVYLCASSPTSVGTDTQYFGPGTRLTVL.

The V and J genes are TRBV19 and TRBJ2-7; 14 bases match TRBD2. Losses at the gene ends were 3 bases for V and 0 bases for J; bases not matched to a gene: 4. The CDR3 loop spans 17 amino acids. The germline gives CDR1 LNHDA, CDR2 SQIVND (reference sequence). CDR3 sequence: CASSIAGLAGDSYEQYF. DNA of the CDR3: TGTGCCAGTAGTATTGCGGGACTAGCGGGGGACTCCTACGAGCAGTACTTC.

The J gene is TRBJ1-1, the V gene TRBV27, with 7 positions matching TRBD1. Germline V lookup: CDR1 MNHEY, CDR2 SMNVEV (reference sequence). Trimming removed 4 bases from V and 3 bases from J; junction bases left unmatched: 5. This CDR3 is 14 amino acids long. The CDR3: CASSSRGLHTEAFF. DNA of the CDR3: TGTGCCAGCAGTTCGAGGGGGCTTCACACTGAAGCTTTCTTT.

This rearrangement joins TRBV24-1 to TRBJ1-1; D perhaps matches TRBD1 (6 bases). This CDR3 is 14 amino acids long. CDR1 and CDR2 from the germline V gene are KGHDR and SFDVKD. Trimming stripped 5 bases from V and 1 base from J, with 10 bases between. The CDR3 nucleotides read TGTGCCACCAGTGGTCCAGGGGCGAACACTGAAGCTTTCTTT. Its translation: CATSGPGANTEAFF.

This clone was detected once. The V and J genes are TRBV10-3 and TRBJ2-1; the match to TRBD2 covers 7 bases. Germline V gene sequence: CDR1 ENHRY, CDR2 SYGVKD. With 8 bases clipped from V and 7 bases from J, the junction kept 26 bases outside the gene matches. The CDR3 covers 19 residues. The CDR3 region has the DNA TGTGCCATCTTCCGACTAGCAGGAGAGATCGGGTGGGGCGGGAATGAGCAGTTCTTC. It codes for CAIFRLAGEIGWGGNEQFF.

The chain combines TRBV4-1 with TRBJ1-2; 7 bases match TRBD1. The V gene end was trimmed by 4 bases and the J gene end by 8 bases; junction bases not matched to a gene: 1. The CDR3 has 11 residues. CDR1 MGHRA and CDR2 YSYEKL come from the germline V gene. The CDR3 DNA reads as TGCGCCAGCAGCCGACAGGGCGGCTACACCTTC. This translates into CASSRQGGYTF.

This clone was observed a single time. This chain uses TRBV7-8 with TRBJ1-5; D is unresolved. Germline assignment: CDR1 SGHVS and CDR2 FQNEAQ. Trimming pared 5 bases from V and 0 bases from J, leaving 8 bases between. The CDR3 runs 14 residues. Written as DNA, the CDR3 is TGTGCCAGCAGCCGGGCCCTTAGCAATCAGCCCCAGCATTTT. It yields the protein CASSRALSNQPQHF.

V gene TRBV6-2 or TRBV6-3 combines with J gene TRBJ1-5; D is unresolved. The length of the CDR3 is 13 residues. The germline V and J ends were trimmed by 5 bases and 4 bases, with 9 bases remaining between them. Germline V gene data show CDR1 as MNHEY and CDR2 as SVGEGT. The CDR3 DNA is TGTGCCAGCAGTGAGAGAGAGAATCAGCCCCAGCATTTT. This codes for CASSERENQPQHF.

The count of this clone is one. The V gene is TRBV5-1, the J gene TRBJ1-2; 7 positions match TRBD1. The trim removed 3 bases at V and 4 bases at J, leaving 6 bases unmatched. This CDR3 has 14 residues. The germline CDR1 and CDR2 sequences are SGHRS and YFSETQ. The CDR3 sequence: CASSSGQDSYGYTF. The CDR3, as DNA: TGCGCCAGCAGCTCAGGACAGGATTCCTATGGCTACACCTTC.

Here the CDR3 DNA reads TGTGCCAGCAGAGAACTAGCGGGAGGCCTCCCAGGGGATGAGCAGTTCTTC. It yields the protein CASRELAGGLPGDEQFF. This chain connects TRBV7-9 to TRBJ2-1, with 12 positions matching TRBD2. V shed 6 bases, J shed 8 bases, and the junction held 14 bases outside the gene matches. This CDR3 is built from 17 residues. Germline CDR1 and CDR2: SEHNR and FQNEAQ (reference sequence).

The CDR3 is CASSPLSGAGGELFF. In DNA, the CDR3 is TGTGCCAGCTCACCACTGTCGGGAGCGGGCGGGGAGCTGTTTTTT. This chain connects TRBV18 to TRBJ2-2, with a possible D match to TRBD2 (6 bases). This CDR3 region has 15 residues. Trimming pared 1 base from V and 7 bases from J, leaving 13 bases between. In germline, CDR1 is KGHSH, CDR2 LQKENI.

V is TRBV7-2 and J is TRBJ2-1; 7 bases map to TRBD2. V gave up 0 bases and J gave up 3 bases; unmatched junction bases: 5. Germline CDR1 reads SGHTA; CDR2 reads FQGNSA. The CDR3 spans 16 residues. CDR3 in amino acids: CASSLAVTSIYNEQFF. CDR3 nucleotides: TGTGCCAGCAGCTTAGCTGTGACTAGCATCTACAATGAGCAGTTCTTC.

In DNA form, the CDR3 reads TGTGCCATCAGCCGGGACTATGGCTACACCTTC. Protein product: CAISRDYGYTF. The chain couples TRBV10-3 to TRBJ1-2; D is unclear. Germline lookup yields CDR1 ENHRY and CDR2 SYGVKD. Trimming took off 6 bases at V and 3 bases at J, with 5 bases between the two ends. This CDR3 has 11 residues.

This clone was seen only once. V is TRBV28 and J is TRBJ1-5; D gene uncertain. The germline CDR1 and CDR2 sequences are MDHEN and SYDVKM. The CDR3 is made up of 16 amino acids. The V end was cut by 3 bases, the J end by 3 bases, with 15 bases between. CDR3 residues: CASSFPPDIHNQPQHF. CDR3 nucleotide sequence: TGTGCCAGCAGTTTCCCACCTGACATTCACAATCAGCCCCAGCATTTT. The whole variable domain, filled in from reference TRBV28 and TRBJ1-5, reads DVKVTQSSRYLVKRTGEKVFLECVQDMDHENMFWYRQDPGLGLRLIYFSYDVKMKEKGDIPEGYSVSREKKERFSLILESASTNQTSMYLCASSFPPDIHNQPQHFGDGTRLSIL.

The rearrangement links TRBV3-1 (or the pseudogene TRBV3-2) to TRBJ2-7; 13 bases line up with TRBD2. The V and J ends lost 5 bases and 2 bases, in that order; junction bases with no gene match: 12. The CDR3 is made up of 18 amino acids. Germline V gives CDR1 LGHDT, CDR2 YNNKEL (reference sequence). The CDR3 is CASSEMTSGRPPAYEQYV. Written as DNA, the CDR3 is TGTGCCAGCAGCGAAATGACTAGCGGGAGGCCACCCGCCTACGAGCAGTACGTC.

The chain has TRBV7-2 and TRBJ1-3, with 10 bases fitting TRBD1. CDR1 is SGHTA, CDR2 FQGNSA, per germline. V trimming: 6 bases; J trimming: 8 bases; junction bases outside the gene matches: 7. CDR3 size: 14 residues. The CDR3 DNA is TGTGCCAGCAGTCTGGGACAGGGGAGACACACCATATATTTT. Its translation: CASSLGQGRHTIYF. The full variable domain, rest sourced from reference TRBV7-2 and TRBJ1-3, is GAGVSQSPSNKVTEKGKDVELRCDPISGHTALYWYRQSLGQGLEFLIYFQGNSAPDKSGLPSDRFSAERTGGSVSTLTIQRTQQEDSAVYLCASSLGQGRHTIYFGEGSWLTVV.